This T cell receptor (beta chain) was found in a study of CD8+CD57+ T cells in acquired aplastic anemia. Broader study findings: CD8+ Simpson's diversity showed no significant patient-control difference.

Patients who underwent sequencing had shown CD8+CD57+ cell expansion by flow cytometry. Points on this clonotype: Its antigen is as yet unknown.

Template material for TCR beta VDJ and CDR3 profiling consisted of genomic DNA. TCRdb re-called the reads with MiXCR, one entry per CDR3 protein. The sample includes about 160,000 distinct CDR3 sequences, about 70% of them seen just once. Germline-derived CDR1 and CDR2 are MGHDK and SYGVNS. This CDR3 is 15 amino acids long. V dropped 3 bases and J dropped 7; count of bases not matched to a gene: 9. The material sequenced was sorted CD4+, CD8+, or CD8+CD57+ T cells (not recorded which) from PBMCs. The clonotype comes from a human donor with aplastic anemia. This chain links TRBV25-1 with TRBJ2-7; 10 bases are a match to TRBD1. CDR3 sequence: CASSDPGTGAGEQYF. For the CDR3, the DNA is TGTGCCAGCAGTGACCCCGGGACAGGGGCTGGAGAGCAGTACTTC.